This TCR beta chain was identified during a study of T cell responses to AZD1222 COVID-19 vaccine. Method: immunoSEQ multiplex PCR; TCRdb's copy keeps in-frame clones and lacks some. The sample lists fewer than 180,000 clones, around 94% occurring once. The CDR3 is 13 residues long. Germline lookup yields CDR1 SGHRS and CDR2 YFSETQ. Trimming removed 0 bases from V and 2 bases from J, with 5 bases in between. A remark on this clone: Other DNA sequences in this sample translate to the same CDR3.

Sequencing was performed on peripheral blood, taken on day 0 of AZD1222 vaccination. J is TRBJ1-1 and V is TRBV5-1, with unresolved D. This clonotype originated in an adult in good health. CDR3 amino acids: CASSLEGNTEAFF. CDR3 DNA sequence: TGCGCCAGCAGCTTGGAAGGAAACACTGAAGCTTTCTTT.